A selection of T cell receptor beta chains follows, all from one sample in a study of blood T cell repertoires in COVID-19. Method: immunoSEQ multiplex PCR; TCRdb's copy keeps in-frame clones and lacks some. This sample has about 300,000 clones, with around 86% found just once. The specimen was PBMCs or T cells enriched from blood (not recorded which). Source of these receptors: a man aged 30 to 39 who had recovered from COVID-19. The CDR3 runs from the conserved cysteine through the conserved F or W. The D gene is left open where the match is weak. The size of a clone is reported for some rows only, either as once, few or many, or as a class for expanded clones.

CDR3nt,CDR3aa,abundance,v_gene,d_gene,j_gene
TGTGCCGCTAGACTAGCGGGAGTCACAGATACGCAGTATTTT,CAARLAGVTDTQYF,few,TRBV7-2,TRBD2,TRBJ2-3
TGTGCCAGCTCACCACCCGTCCGGAATGAGCAGTTCTTC,CASSPPVRNEQFF,once,TRBV18,.,TRBJ2-1
TGTGCCACCAGTGATTTCCTCGGGACAGGGGTCAATGAGCAGTTCTTC,CATSDFLGTGVNEQFF,.,TRBV24-1,TRBD1,TRBJ2-1
TGTGCCAGCAGTCACAGGGGTAAAGAGACCCAGTACTTC,CASSHRGKETQYF,once,TRBV12-3/TRBV12-4,TRBD1,TRBJ2-5
TGTGCCAGCTCACTGTTGGAGGGTATGGATACGCAGTATTTT,CASSLLEGMDTQYF,.,TRBV18,.,TRBJ2-3
TGTGCCAGCAGGAGCACAGGGACCCATGGCTACACCTTC,CASRSTGTHGYTF,.,TRBV28,.,TRBJ1-2
TGCGCCAGCAGCTCTGAAGGCGGGGTGAATGAGCAGTTCTTC,CASSSEGGVNEQFF,.,TRBV5-1,.,TRBJ2-1
TGTGCCAGCAGCTCAAGGACAGGGTACTACGAGCAGTACTTC,CASSSRTGYYEQYF,.,TRBV5-6,TRBD1,TRBJ2-7
TGCGCCAGCAGCCATCCCGGGACAGGCTACGAGCAGTACTTC,CASSHPGTGYEQYF,once,TRBV4-1,TRBD1,TRBJ2-7
TGCGCCAGCAGCCCGCAGGGGGTAACTGGAAACACCATATATTTT,CASSPQGVTGNTIYF,.,TRBV5-1,TRBD1,TRBJ1-3
TGTGCCAGCAGCTACGGTGGGCGGGGGGGCCTTCCGGAGCAGTACTTC,CASSYGGRGGLPEQYF,once,TRBV5-5,TRBD2,TRBJ2-7
TGTGCCAGCAGCTCCGGACAAGACAGGGCTTCTAACTATGGCTACACCTTC,CASSSGQDRASNYGYTF,.,TRBV5-4,TRBD1,TRBJ1-2
TGTGCCAGCAGCCAAGAGGCCCCGGGGGATCCCTACGAGCAGTACTTC,CASSQEAPGDPYEQYF,.,TRBV14,.,TRBJ2-7
TGTGCCAGCAGCGTCGACACTAACTATGGCTACACCTTC,CASSVDTNYGYTF,.,TRBV9,.,TRBJ1-2
TGTGCCAGCAGCGCGGGGGTTCATCAGCCCCAGCATTTT,CASSAGVHQPQHF,.,TRBV5-6,.,TRBJ1-5
TGTGCCAGCAGCACCAGGACAGGGGGCGTGGGTGAAGCTTTCTTT,CASSTRTGGVGEAFF,.,TRBV7-9,TRBD1,TRBJ1-1
TGTGCCAGCAGACAGGACGAGACGTATCAGCCCCAGCATTTT,CASRQDETYQPQHF,.,TRBV2,.,TRBJ1-5
TGTGCCAGCTCACCACTTTTTGGGGCGGCGGGAGCCATCTACAATGAGCAGTTCTTC,CASSPLFGAAGAIYNEQFF,.,TRBV18,TRBD2,TRBJ2-1
TGTGCCAGCAGTTCCGTGGACAGGAAAGAAAAACTGTTTTTT,CASSSVDRKEKLFF,once,TRBV6-5,TRBD1,TRBJ1-4
TGTGCCATCAGTGATATACTAGCATCCTACGAGCAGTACTTC,CAISDILASYEQYF,.,TRBV10-3,.,TRBJ2-7
TGCGCCAGCAGCTTAACAGGGGCCGGGGCCAACGTCCTGACTTTC,CASSLTGAGANVLTF,.,TRBV5-1,TRBD1,TRBJ2-6
TGTGCCAGCAGTTACCTCGGGGGTACGCAGTATTTT,CASSYLGGTQYF,.,TRBV6-2/TRBV6-3,.,TRBJ2-3
TGTGCCAGCAGCCGTTCCTGGGACAGGTCCTATGGCTACACCTTC,CASSRSWDRSYGYTF,.,TRBV28,TRBD1,TRBJ1-2
TGTGCCAGCAGCCCCCGGACAGGGGGAGATACGCAGTATTTT,CASSPRTGGDTQYF,.,TRBV9,TRBD1,TRBJ2-3
TGTGCCAGCTCACCGAGTTTTAAGAACACTGAAGCTTTCTTT,CASSPSFKNTEAFF,.,TRBV18,.,TRBJ1-1
TGTGCCAGCAGCTCTCTACCGTACAATGAGCAGTTCTTC,CASSSLPYNEQFF,.,TRBV11-3,.,TRBJ2-1
TGTGCCAGCAGCCTAGACGGAGTCAAGACCCAGTACTTC,CASSLDGVKTQYF,.,TRBV14,.,TRBJ2-5
TGTGCCAGCAGCCTGGATAGCTCAGTCGGCGGGAGGGCCGGTGAGCAGTTCTTC,CASSLDSSVGGRAGEQFF,.,TRBV5-5,TRBD2,TRBJ2-1
TGTGCCAGCAGCTGGGGGACAGGGGGCGAAAAACTGTTTTTT,CASSWGTGGEKLFF,.,TRBV5-6,TRBD1,TRBJ1-4
TGTGCCAGCAAGAGCCGGGACAGGGGTAACACTGAAGCTTTCTTT,CASKSRDRGNTEAFF,.,TRBV11-3,TRBD1,TRBJ1-1
TGTGCCAGCATCGTTAGCGGGAGCCGCTACAATGAGCAGTTCTTC,CASIVSGSRYNEQFF,.,TRBV6-6,TRBD2,TRBJ2-1
TGCGCCAGCAGCTTCGAGACAGGGCCCCAAGAGACCCAGTACTTC,CASSFETGPQETQYF,.,TRBV5-1,TRBD1,TRBJ2-5
TGTGCCAGTAGTACTGCCGGGACATTGAGCTCTGGAAACACCATATATTTT,CASSTAGTLSSGNTIYF,.,TRBV19,.,TRBJ1-3
TGTGCCAGCAGCCAAGACCTTAGGGCGGGGCGGACCCAGTACTTC,CASSQDLRAGRTQYF,.,TRBV4-2,.,TRBJ2-5
TGTGCCAGCAGCACAAACTTAAGAGGCACCCAAATTTTT,CASSTNLRGTQIF,.,TRBV7-6,.,TRBJ1-4
TGTGCCAGCACCTCGACTAGCGGGAAGGTCAATGAGCAGTTCTTC,CASTSTSGKVNEQFF,.,TRBV7-9,TRBD2,TRBJ2-1